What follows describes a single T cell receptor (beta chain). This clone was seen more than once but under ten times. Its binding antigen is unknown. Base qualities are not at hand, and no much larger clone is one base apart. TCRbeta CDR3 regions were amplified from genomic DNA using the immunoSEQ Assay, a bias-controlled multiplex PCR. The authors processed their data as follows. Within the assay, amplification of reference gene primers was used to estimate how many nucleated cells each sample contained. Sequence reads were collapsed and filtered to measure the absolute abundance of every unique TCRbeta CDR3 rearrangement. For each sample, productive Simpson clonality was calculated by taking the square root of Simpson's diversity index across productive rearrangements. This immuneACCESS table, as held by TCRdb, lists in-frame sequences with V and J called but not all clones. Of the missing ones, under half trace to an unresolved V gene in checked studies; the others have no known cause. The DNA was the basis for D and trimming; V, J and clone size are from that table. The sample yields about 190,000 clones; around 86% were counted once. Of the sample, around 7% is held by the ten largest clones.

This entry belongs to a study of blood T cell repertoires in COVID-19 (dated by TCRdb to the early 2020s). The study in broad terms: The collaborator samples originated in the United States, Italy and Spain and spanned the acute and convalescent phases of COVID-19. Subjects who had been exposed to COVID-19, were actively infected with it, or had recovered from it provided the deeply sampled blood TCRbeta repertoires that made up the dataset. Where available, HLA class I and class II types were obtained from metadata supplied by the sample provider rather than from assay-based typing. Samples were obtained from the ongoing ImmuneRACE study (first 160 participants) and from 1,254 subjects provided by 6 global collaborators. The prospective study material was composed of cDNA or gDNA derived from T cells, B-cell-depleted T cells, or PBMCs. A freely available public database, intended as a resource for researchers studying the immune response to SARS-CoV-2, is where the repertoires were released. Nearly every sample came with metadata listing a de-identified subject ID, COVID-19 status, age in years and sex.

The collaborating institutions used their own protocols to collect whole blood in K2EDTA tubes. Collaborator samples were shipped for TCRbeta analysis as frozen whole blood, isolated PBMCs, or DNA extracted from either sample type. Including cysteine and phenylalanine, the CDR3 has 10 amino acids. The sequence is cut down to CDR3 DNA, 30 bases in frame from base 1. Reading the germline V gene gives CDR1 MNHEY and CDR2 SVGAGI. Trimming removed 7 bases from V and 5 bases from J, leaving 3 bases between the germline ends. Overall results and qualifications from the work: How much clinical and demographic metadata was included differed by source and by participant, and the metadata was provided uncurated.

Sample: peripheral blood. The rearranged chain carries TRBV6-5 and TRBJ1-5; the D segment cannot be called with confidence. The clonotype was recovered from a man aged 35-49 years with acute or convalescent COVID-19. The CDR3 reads CASIYQPQHF. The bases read TGTGCCAGCATCTATCAGCCCCAGCATTTT.